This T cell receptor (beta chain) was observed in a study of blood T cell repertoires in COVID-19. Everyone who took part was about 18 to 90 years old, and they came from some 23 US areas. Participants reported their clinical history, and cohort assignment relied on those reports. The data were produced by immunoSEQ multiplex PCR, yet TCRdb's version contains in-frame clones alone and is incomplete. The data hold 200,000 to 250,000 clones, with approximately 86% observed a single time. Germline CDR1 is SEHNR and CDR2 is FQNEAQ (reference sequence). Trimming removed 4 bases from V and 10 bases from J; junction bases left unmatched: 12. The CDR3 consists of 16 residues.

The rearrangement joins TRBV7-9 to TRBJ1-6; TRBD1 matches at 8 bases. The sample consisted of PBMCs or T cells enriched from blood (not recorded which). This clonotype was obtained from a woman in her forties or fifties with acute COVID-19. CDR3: CASSSQAGGALSPLHF. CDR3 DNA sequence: TGTGCCAGCAGCTCACAGGCAGGGGGCGCGTTGTCACCCCTCCACTTT.